The 23 T cell receptor beta chains presented below share a single source sample, sequenced in a study of early T cells in non-severe SARS-CoV-2 infection. TCRdb re-called the 5' RACE reads through MiXCR, storing one row per CDR3 protein. The sample records 60,000 to 75,000 distinct CDR3 sequences, 9.5% to 12% being singletons. The starting material was whole blood, obtained at baseline. The origin of the receptors is an adult who was a healthcare worker with PCR-confirmed SARS-CoV-2 infection or an uninfected control (not recorded which).

The table lists this clonotype with a few counts. This chain uses TRBV6-2 or TRBV6-3 with TRBJ2-3; D is perhaps TRBD1 (5 bases). Trimming cost V 3 bases and J 1 base, with 14 bases left between them. This CDR3 contains 16 residues. Germline assignment: CDR1 MNHEY and CDR2 SVGEGT. CDR3 sequence: CASSYALGLGTDTQYF. The CDR3 DNA follows: TGTGCCAGCAGTTATGCGTTGGGGCTGGGCACAGATACGCAGTATTTT.

This rearrangement joins TRBV7-3 to TRBJ2-3; D is unclear. Looked up from germline, CDR1 is SGHTA and CDR2 is FQGTGA. The CDR3 has 13 residues. V was shortened by 3 bases and J by 2 bases, with 6 bases between the two germline ends. The CDR3 coding sequence is TGTGCCAGCAGCTTTACGCTCACAGATACGCAGTATTTT. This gives the protein CASSFTLTDTQYF.

There are many counts of this clonotype. CDR3 amino acids: CAIRPAGGEQYF. DNA for the CDR3: TGTGCCATCAGACCCGCCGGTGGGGAGCAGTACTTC. The chain has TRBV10-3 and TRBJ2-7, with D unclear. The CDR3 extends over 12 amino acids. Germline loops: CDR1 ENHRY, CDR2 SYGVKD. V lost 6 bases and J lost 7, with 13 bases in between.

This clonotype was counted ten times or more. The chain uses TRBV20-1 and TRBJ2-1; D uncertain. Trimming left V 5 bases short and J 0 bases short, with 11 bases between. This CDR3 region has 14 residues. Germline V gene data show CDR1 as DFQATT and CDR2 as SNEGSKA (reference sequence). CDR3 residues: CSALGTVSYNEQFF. The DNA of the CDR3 is TGCAGTGCTCTGGGTACGGTCTCCTACAATGAGCAGTTCTTC.

This clonotype was seen a few times. The chain is built from TRBV3-1 and TRBJ2-2; TRBD2 might be the D (6 bases). CDR3 length: 13 residues. Looked up from germline, CDR1 is LGHDT and CDR2 is YNNKEL (reference sequence). Trimming removed 4 bases at V and 6 bases at J, with 9 bases between. The CDR3 DNA follows: TGTGCCAGCAGCCCAGCGGGTCCCGGGGAGCTGTTTTTT. It yields the protein CASSPAGPGELFF.

This clonotype showed up just a few times. This chain connects TRBV19 to TRBJ2-1; D is perhaps TRBD1 (6 bases). CDR1 is LNHDA, CDR2 SQIVND, per germline (reference sequence). Trimming removed 3 bases from V and 2 bases from J, with 11 bases in between. The CDR3 contains 15 residues. CDR3 in DNA: TGTGCCAGTAGTATCAAACAGGGACCCTACAATGAGCAGTTCTTC. This codes for CASSIKQGPYNEQFF.

This clonotype rates as medium-sized. The rearrangement joins TRBV7-2 to TRBJ1-2; 10 nucleotides line up with TRBD1. CDR1 SGHTA and CDR2 FQGNSA come from the germline V gene. The trim removed 1 base at V and 4 bases at J, leaving 3 bases unmatched. The CDR3 contains 15 residues. DNA of the CDR3: TGTGCCAGCAGCTTAGGCGGGACAGGGGTCTATGGCTACACCTTC. This gives the protein CASSLGGTGVYGYTF.

The chain carries TRBV12-3 or TRBV12-4 and TRBJ1-2, with D possibly TRBD1 on 5 matching bases. Trimming left V 5 bases short and J 2 bases short, with 12 bases between. CDR3 length: 14 residues. This CDR3 reads CASSLLGGNYGYTF. The CDR3 DNA reads as TGTGCCAGCAGTCTTCTCGGGGGAAACTATGGCTACACCTTC.

The table lists this clonotype with a few counts. CDR3 sequence: CASSPGNEKLFF. CDR3 DNA: TGTGCCAGCAGCCCCGGTAATGAAAAACTGTTTTTT. The chain recombines TRBV3-1 with TRBJ1-4; D is ambiguous. Trimming left V 4 bases short and J 4 bases short, with 4 bases between. From germline, CDR1 is LGHDT and CDR2 YNNKEL (reference sequence). The CDR3 has 12 residues.

A few counts support this clonotype. The genes are TRBV11-2 and TRBJ2-3, with no clear D. Trimming shortened V by 1 base and J by 0 bases, and 14 bases separated the two germline ends. CDR3 length equals 17 residues. Germline V lookup: CDR1 SGHAT, CDR2 FQNNGV. In nucleotides, the CDR3 is TGTGCCAGCAGCTTAGCGCCGCTACTCTATAGCACAGATACGCAGTATTTT. Translation gives CASSLAPLLYSTDTQYF.

This clonotype has a handful of counts. This chain uses TRBV14 with TRBJ2-7, with a possible D match to TRBD1 (5 bases). In germline, CDR1 is SGHDN, CDR2 FVKESK. The CDR3 has 14 residues. V gave up 1 base and J gave up 7 bases, with 14 bases separating them. In DNA, the CDR3 is TGTGCCAGCAGCCAAGGAGGCAGGGCACGGGAGCAGTACTTC. It codes for CASSQGGRAREQYF.

This clonotype was observed a few times. In nucleotides, the CDR3 is TGTGCCAGCAGCCCAAGGATTCTCAGGACACCCCTCCACTTT. This codes for CASSPRILRTPLHF. The chain is built from TRBV6-2 or TRBV6-3 and TRBJ1-6; no clear D gene. The germline V and J ends were trimmed by 6 bases and 11 bases, with 17 bases remaining between them. Germline V gene data show CDR1 as MNHEY and CDR2 as SVGEGT. The CDR3 sequence is 14 residues long.

V and J are TRBV5-1 and TRBJ1-1, with D tentatively TRBD1 (6 bases). This CDR3 comprises 16 residues. Germline lookup yields CDR1 SGHRS and CDR2 YFSETQ. Trimming stripped 3 bases from V and 1 base from J, with 16 bases between. CDR3 in DNA: TGCGCCAGCAGCTCGGGGGCAGGGGTAGGGAACACTGAAGCTTTCTTT. The encoded protein is CASSSGAGVGNTEAFF.

This clonotype was counted many times. This chain connects TRBV11-2 to TRBJ2-1, with a weak D call TRBD2 (6 bases). The CDR3 has 15 amino acids. Germline CDR1 is SGHAT and CDR2 is FQNNGV. Deletions cut 3 bases from V and 3 bases from J, with 12 bases between. This CDR3 reads CASSLRDSYYNEQFF. Written as DNA, the CDR3 is TGTGCCAGCAGCTTGCGGGATTCCTACTACAATGAGCAGTTCTTC.

This clonotype was seen a handful of times. The rearrangement uses TRBV2 and TRBJ1-3; 7 bases align to TRBD1. With V trimmed by 7 bases and J by 3 bases, 3 bases remained unmatched. The CDR3 has 13 amino acids. CDR1 and CDR2 (germline): SNHLY, FYNNEI. CDR3 loop: CASTRDSGNTIYF. DNA of the CDR3: TGTGCCAGCACCCGGGACAGTGGAAACACCATATATTTT. Complete variable domain (other parts from reference TRBV2 and TRBJ1-3): EPEVTQTPSHQVTQMGQEVILRCVPISNHLYFYWYRQILGQKVEFLVSFYNNEISEKSEIFDDQFSVERPDGSNFTLKIRSTKLEDSAMYFCASTRDSGNTIYFGEGSWLTVV.

In this sample, this clonotype turned up many times. The chain employs TRBV20-1 and TRBJ2-3; 11 bases map to TRBD1. This CDR3 contains 16 residues. Germline CDR1 reads DFQATT; CDR2 reads SNEGSKA (reference sequence). The V gene end was trimmed by 4 bases and the J gene end by 2 bases; junction bases not matched to a gene: 8. In DNA form, the CDR3 reads TGCAGTGCTATCGATTGGGGACAGGGGGTCACAGATACGCAGTATTTT. This encodes CSAIDWGQGVTDTQYF.

V usage is TRBV2 and J usage is TRBJ2-5; 13 bases align to TRBD2. With V trimmed by 1 base and J by 1 base, 6 bases remained unmatched. The CDR3 runs to 18 residues. CDR1 and CDR2 from the germline V gene are SNHLY and FYNNEI. The CDR3 loop is CASSEGLAGGVSQETQYF. The CDR3 nucleotides are TGTGCCAGCAGTGAAGGACTAGCGGGAGGTGTATCCCAAGAGACCCAGTACTTC.

This clonotype has only a few counts. V usage is TRBV7-9 and J usage is TRBJ2-7; TRBD1 agrees at 10 bases. The J segment lost 6 bases and the V segment lost 5 bases, leaving 7 bases of the junction unmatched. The V gene's germline CDR1 is SEHNR and CDR2 FQNEAQ (reference sequence). The CDR3 contains 14 residues. This CDR3 reads CASSPGTGASEQYF. The CDR3 nucleotides read TGTGCCAGCAGCCCCGGGACAGGGGCGTCCGAGCAGTACTTC.

This clonotype was observed a few times. The V and J genes are TRBV27 and TRBJ1-1, with 8 bases that match TRBD1. This CDR3 region has 17 residues. The V gene's germline CDR1 is MNHEY and CDR2 SMNVEV (reference sequence). The V gene end was trimmed by 2 bases and the J gene end by 4 bases; junction bases not matched to a gene: 12. CDR3 coding DNA: TGTGCCAGCAGTTTAACCATCGACAGGGGTAGCAGCACTGAAGCTTTCTTT. Protein sequence: CASSLTIDRGSSTEAFF.

This clonotype showed up many times. CDR3 in amino acids: CASNRQMNTEAFF. The CDR3 nucleotides read TGTGCCAGCAATAGGCAAATGAACACTGAAGCTTTCTTT. The chain is built from TRBV7-2 and TRBJ1-1; no definite D call. This CDR3 comprises 13 residues. The germline V gene has CDR1 SGHTA and CDR2 FQGNSA. V dropped 7 bases and J dropped 0 bases, with 9 bases sitting between them.

The genes are TRBV2 and TRBJ2-3, with D unclear. The germline V and J ends were trimmed by 3 bases and 7 bases, with 8 bases remaining between them. Looked up from germline, CDR1 is SNHLY and CDR2 is FYNNEI. The CDR3 totals 12 residues. For the CDR3, the DNA is TGTGCCAGCAGTGACTACCCCCATACGCAGTATTTT. This sequence encodes CASSDYPHTQYF.

This chain joins TRBV29-1 and TRBJ2-3, with D unclear. The ends were cut back, 2 bases at V and 4 bases at J, with 10 bases in the middle. Germline CDR1 is SQVTM and CDR2 is ANQGSEA. The CDR3 is 13 residues long. The CDR3 coding sequence is TGCAGCGTTGAACCCAGGTACGCAGATACGCAGTATTTT. This encodes CSVEPRYADTQYF.

V is TRBV18 and J is TRBJ1-1; D may be TRBD1 (6 bases). Germline CDR1 reads KGHSH; CDR2 reads LQKENI. The CDR3 length is 13 residues. V was pared by 1 base and J by 7 bases, with 10 bases between. DNA for the CDR3: TGTGCCAGCTCACCACGAGGACAGAATGAAGCTTTCTTT. It yields the protein CASSPRGQNEAFF. The full variable domain, with the rest looked up from reference TRBV18 and TRBJ1-1, is NAGVMQNPRHLVRRRGQEARLRCSPMKGHSHVYWYRQLPEEGLKFMVYLQKENIIDESGMPKERFSAEFPKEGPSILRIQQVVRGDSAAYFCASSPRGQNEAFFGQGTRLTVV.